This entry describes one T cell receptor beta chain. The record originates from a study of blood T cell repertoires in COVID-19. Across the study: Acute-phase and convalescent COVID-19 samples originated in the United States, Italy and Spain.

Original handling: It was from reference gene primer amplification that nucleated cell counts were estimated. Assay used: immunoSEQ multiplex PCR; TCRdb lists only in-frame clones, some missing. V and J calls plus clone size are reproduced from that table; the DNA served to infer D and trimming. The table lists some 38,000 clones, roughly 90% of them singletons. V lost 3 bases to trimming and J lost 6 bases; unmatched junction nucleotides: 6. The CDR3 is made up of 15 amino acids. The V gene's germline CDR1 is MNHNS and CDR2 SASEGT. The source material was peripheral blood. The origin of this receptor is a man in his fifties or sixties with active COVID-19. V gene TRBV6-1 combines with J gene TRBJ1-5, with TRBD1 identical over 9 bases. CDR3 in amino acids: CASSEDRGWSQPQHF. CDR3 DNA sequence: TGTGCCAGCAGTGAGGACAGGGGATGGAGTCAGCCCCAGCATTTT.